This TCR beta chain was identified during a study of shared clonotypes between healthy human individuals. General study points: The study drew on few donors, limiting represented genetic and exposure-history diversity.

Authors' methods: ImmunoSEQ output held junction-only sequences without quality scores, so filtering differed. Some clones are missing from TCRdb's copy, which holds only in-frame ones; the method was immunoSEQ multiplex PCR. Clonal size and the V and J genes are those of that table, whereas D and trimming came from the DNA. The top ten hold about 0.39% of the sample, which has millions of clones, 93% seen once. The V segment lost 6 bases and the J segment 4 bases; nucleotides outside the gene matches: 6. Per germline, CDR1 SGHTA and CDR2 FQGNSA. The CDR3 totals 16 residues. CD4+ cells were split into CD45RA+ naive and CD45RA-negative memory subsets. To note about this clone: As yet, its antigen is unknown.

The material sequenced was naive CD4+ T cells from PBMCs. As to subset: CD45RA+ positively selected. The chain employs TRBV7-2 and TRBJ2-1; 13 bases fit TRBD2. The source of this sequence is a man aged 18 to 30 in good health. Some clones in this sample may be carry-over from other donors' samples. CDR3 sequence reads: CASRQGLAGVYNEQFF. The CDR3 DNA reads TGTGCCAGCAGACAAGGACTAGCGGGAGTTTACAATGAGCAGTTCTTC. The variable domain in full, completed from reference TRBV7-2 and TRBJ2-1, reads GAGVSQSPSNKVTEKGKDVELRCDPISGHTALYWYRQSLGQGLEFLIYFQGNSAPDKSGLPSDRFSAERTGGSVSTLTIQRTQQEDSAVYLCASRQGLAGVYNEQFFGPGTRLTVL.